The following is a TCR beta chain sequence with its context. Its antigen is currently unknown. The germline V and J ends were trimmed by 4 bases and 4 bases, with 17 bases remaining between them. This CDR3 is built from 15 residues. Germline CDR1 reads SGHNT; CDR2 reads YYREEE (reference sequence). Profiling relied on immunoSEQ multiplex PCR, and the TCRdb table lists in-frame clones only, not all of them. Of 50,000 to 75,000 clones listed, 90% to 98% are singletons. The data stem from a study of siplizumab effects on memory and regulatory T cells. Overall study findings and caveats: Apparently key alloresponse contributors, naive T cells also seemed more diverse than memory cells. Alloreactive sequences tracing back to unstimulated CD4+ memory cells were significantly reduced by siplizumab. It was never confirmed that proliferating Tregs from siplizumab cultures were suppressive.

The chain recombines TRBV5-4 with TRBJ1-2, with D possibly TRBD1 on 6 matching bases. The sample comprised naive CD8+ T cells sorted from blood. The TCR comes from a human donor in good health. This CDR3 reads CASSLTPDSPYGYTF. DNA of the CDR3: TGTGCCAGCAGCCTTACGCCGGACAGCCCCTATGGCTACACCTTC.